This TCR beta chain is from a study of T cell responses to AZD1222 COVID-19 vaccine (dated by TCRdb to the early 2020s). With regard to the full study: TCR sequencing was performed for roughly 250 trial participants, of whom about 210 were given two doses of AZD1222 and around 25 were given two doses of MenACWY control vaccine. Trial participants were enrolled into age subgroups of 18-55, 56-69 and 70-plus years, which contained 148, 28 and 57 TCR-sequenced participants, respectively.

Concerning this clone itself: Its recognized antigen is unknown. There are no base qualities to consult, and no much larger clone falls within one base.

The CDR3 regions of human TCRbeta chains were analyzed by immunosequencing. The study's own analysis went as follows. TCRs in the repertoires were matched against a reference library of SARS-CoV-2-specific TCRs that had been generated with the MIRA antigen-specificity platform. Breadth was defined as the fraction of unique TCRs that were SARS-CoV-2-associated. Depth was defined as the fraction of total T cells that were SARS-CoV-2-associated. Using the MIRA data, each spike-specific TCR was mapped to the spike region that the TCR reacts to and placed in a CD4 or CD8 class. Log10-transformed breadth and depth values were compared by one-way ANOVA with Sidak's multiple comparisons tests. TCRdb took over this immuneACCESS table, retaining in-frame rearrangements with V and J assigned. Such tables are incomplete; in checked studies, under half of the missing clones stem from an unresolved V gene, and the remainder is unexplained. That table gives V, J and clone size, and the DNA gave D and trimming. This sample holds roughly 120,000 clones; 70% to 90% were observed only once. 3.9% of the sample is held by the ten biggest clonotypes.

V gives up 3 bases and J gives up 0 bases, and the segment between their germline ends measures 6 bases. CDR1 is given as SGHTA and CDR2 as FQGNSA, both from the germline V gene. The CDR3 holds 15 amino acids from the cysteine to the phenylalanine. Solely the CDR3 DNA is kept, with 45 bases framed from the first base. In light of the paper, this sample's time point label describes: baseline before first vaccination. The treatment or condition label, read with the paper, signifies: meningococcal conjugate vaccine given as trial control. Vaccinee samples were obtained from the UK trials COV001 and COV002, which included a single-blind randomized controlled phase 2/3 trial of AZD1222 (ChAdOx1 nCoV-19) in healthy adults. For TCRbeta chain sequencing, PBMC samples from trial participants were taken at day 0 and at day 28 after the second dose. Overall results and qualifications from the work: No day 14 peak-response samples were available, so repertoires were characterized only after the peak T cell response. A significant rise in spike-specific TCR breadth and depth was observed after two AZD1222 doses relative to day 0 and relative to MenACWY recipients. In the small 56-69-year group, the increase in depth fell short of significance, most likely because of low power. CD4 TCRs associated with the vaccine covered the entire spike protein, and the dominant responses were in regions 160-218 and 743-854. Epitopes outside the regions mutated in the B.1.351 and B.1.1.7 variants were reportedly recognized by nearly half of the unique spike-specific TCRs. Conclusions about previously exposed vaccinees are limited, since just 6 or 7 AZD1222 recipients were seropositive for SARS-CoV-2 at baseline. Participants were mostly white British, with more females than males. The authors suggested clonal diversity may have been underestimated.

This material consisted of peripheral blood, taken on day 0 of MenACWY control vaccination. This chain is built from TRBV7-2 and TRBJ1-6; too little of a D gene remains to name it. This receptor was obtained from an adult in good health. The CDR3 amino acid sequence is: CASSLTSSYNSPLHF. The DNA sequence is given as TGTGCCAGCAGCTTGACAAGCTCCTATAATTCACCCCTCCACTTT.